This TCR beta chain derives from a study of blood T cell repertoires in COVID-19. About the study: Specimens from acute and convalescent COVID-19 originated in the United States, Italy and Spain. T cells, B-cell-depleted T cells, or PBMCs supplied cDNA or gDNA.

This clone was detected once. Original processing methods: Reference gene primer amplification in the assay estimated nucleated cell counts. TCRdb's copy holds only in-frame clones and misses some; the assay was immunoSEQ multiplex PCR. V and J calls plus clone size are reproduced from that table; the DNA served to infer D and trimming. The repertoire holds around 99,000 clones, approximately 88% seen once, with 6.8% in the top ten. The CDR3 is made up of 13 amino acids. V dropped 3 bases and J dropped 4 bases, with 10 bases sitting between them. CDR1 is MDHEN, CDR2 SYDVKM, per germline. The TCR originated in a man in his fifties with active or convalescent COVID-19. This chain joins TRBV28 and TRBJ2-7; D may be TRBD2 (5 bases). The sequenced sample consisted of peripheral blood. CDR3 region: CASSFASRYEQYF. CDR3 sequence (DNA): TGTGCCAGCAGTTTTGCTAGCCGGTACGAGCAGTACTTC.